This T cell receptor (beta chain) derives from a study of beta chain features in type 1 diabetes. Notes on the study in general: Type 1 diabetes patients showed a moderate but significant shortening of TCRB CDR3s in all four CD4+ subsets. VDJ junctions in type 1 diabetes patients carried more deletions and fewer insertions. The similarity of naive, central memory and Treg TCRB repertoires appeared greater among patients than among healthy donors.

On this clone: Its antigen remains unidentified.

cDNA synthesis used the whole RNA isolate, giving expressed TCRB sequences. Produced via immunoSEQ multiplex PCR; TCRdb's table is partial and in-frame only. The sample shows about 160,000 clones, more than 60% of them seen only once. The source of this sequence is a man in his thirties or forties with type 1 diabetes. Input material: naive CD4+ T cells from blood.

This CDR3 is CASSGGDRVGDTQYF. CDR3 sequence (DNA): TGTGCCAGCAGTGGAGGCGACAGGGTTGGGGATACGCAGTATTTT. V usage is TRBV25-1 and J usage is TRBJ2-3; 7 nucleotides line up with TRBD1. CDR1 and CDR2 (germline): MGHDK, SYGVNS. J gave up 6 bases and V 4 bases, and 10 bases lay outside the gene matches. The CDR3 totals 15 residues.